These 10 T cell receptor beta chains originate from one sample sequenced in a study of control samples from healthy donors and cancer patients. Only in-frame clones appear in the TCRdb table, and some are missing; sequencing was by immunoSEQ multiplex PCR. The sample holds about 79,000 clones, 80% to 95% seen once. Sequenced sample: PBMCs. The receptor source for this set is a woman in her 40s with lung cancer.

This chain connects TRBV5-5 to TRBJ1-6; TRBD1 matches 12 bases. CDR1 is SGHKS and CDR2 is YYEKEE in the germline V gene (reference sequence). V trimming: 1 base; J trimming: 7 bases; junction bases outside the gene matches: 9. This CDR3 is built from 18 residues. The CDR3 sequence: CASSLFEGQGAWNSPLHF. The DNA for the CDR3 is TGTGCCAGCAGCTTGTTCGAGGGACAGGGGGCATGGAATTCACCCCTCCACTTT. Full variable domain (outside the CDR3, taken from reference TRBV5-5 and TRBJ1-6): DAGVTQSPTHLIKTRGQQVTLRCSPISGHKSVSWYQQVLGQGPQFIFQYYEKEERGRGNFPDRFSARQFPNYSSELNVNALLLGDSALYLCASSLFEGQGAWNSPLHFGNGTRLTVT.

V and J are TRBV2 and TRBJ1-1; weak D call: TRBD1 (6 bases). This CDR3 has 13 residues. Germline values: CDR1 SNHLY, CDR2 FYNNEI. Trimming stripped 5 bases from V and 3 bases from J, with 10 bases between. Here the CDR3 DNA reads TGTGCCAGCAGTAACAGGGATTACACTGAAGCTTTCTTT. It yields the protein CASSNRDYTEAFF.

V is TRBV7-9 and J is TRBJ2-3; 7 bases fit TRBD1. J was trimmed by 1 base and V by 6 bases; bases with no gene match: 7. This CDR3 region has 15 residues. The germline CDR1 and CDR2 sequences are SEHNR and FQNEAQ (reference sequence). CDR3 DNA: TGTGCCAGCAGAGTTGTGAGGGGGCGCACAGATACGCAGTATTTT. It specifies CASRVVRGRTDTQYF.

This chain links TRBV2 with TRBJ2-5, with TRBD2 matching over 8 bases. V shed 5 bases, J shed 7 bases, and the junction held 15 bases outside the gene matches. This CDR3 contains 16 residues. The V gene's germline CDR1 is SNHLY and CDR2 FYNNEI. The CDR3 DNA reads TGTGCCAGCAGTTCCCTCCGAACTAGCGGATCAGGGACCCAGTACTTC. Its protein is CASSSLRTSGSGTQYF.

Here the CDR3 DNA reads TGTGCCAGCAGCGTAGGAGCGGGGAGGGTTCGAGAGACCCAGTACTTC. It codes for CASSVGAGRVRETQYF. The chain is built from TRBV9 and TRBJ2-5; 7 nucleotides line up with TRBD2. V shed 0 bases, J shed 4 bases, and the junction held 9 bases outside the gene matches. Germline V gene lookup returns CDR1 SGDLS and CDR2 YYNGEE. The CDR3 has 16 amino acids.

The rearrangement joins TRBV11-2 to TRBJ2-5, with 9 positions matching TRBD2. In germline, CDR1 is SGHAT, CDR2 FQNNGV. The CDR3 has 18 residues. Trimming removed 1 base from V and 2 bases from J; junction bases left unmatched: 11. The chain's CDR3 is CASSLAAGGNRVQETQYF. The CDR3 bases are TGTGCCAGCAGCTTAGCCGCGGGGGGGAACAGGGTACAAGAGACCCAGTACTTC.

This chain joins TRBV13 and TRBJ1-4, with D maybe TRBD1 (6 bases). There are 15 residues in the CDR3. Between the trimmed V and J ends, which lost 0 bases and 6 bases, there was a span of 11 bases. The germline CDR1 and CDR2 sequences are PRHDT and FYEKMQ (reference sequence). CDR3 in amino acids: CASSLGQGSYEKLFF. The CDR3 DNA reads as TGTGCCAGCAGCTTAGGCCAGGGGTCATATGAAAAACTGTTTTTT.

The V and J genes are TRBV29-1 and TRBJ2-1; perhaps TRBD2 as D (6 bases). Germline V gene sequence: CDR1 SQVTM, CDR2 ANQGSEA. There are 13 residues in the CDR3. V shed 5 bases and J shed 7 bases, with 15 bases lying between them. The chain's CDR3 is CSVSTSLGNEQFF. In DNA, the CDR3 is TGCAGCGTTTCTACTAGCTTGGGGAATGAGCAGTTCTTC.

For the CDR3, the DNA is TGCAGCTCGGACTTCACAGATACGCAGTATTTT. It specifies CSSDFTDTQYF. The V and J genes are TRBV29-1 and TRBJ2-3; perhaps TRBD2 as D (5 bases). CDR3 size: 11 residues. V gave up 8 bases and J gave up 2 bases, with 8 bases separating them. Germline lookup yields CDR1 SQVTM and CDR2 ANQGSEA.

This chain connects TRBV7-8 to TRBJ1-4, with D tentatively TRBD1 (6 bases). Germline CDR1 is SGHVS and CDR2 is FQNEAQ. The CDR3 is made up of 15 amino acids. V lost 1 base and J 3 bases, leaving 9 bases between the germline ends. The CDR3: CASSLEGGANEKLFF. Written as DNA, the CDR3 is TGTGCCAGCAGCTTAGAAGGGGGAGCTAATGAAAAACTGTTTTTT.